The clone carrying this TCR beta chain was counted once. This CDR3 comprises 16 residues. Unmatched junction bases numbered 6, after V lost 0 bases and J lost 6 bases. Germline V gene sequence: CDR1 LGHNA, CDR2 YNFKEQ. Cells designated naive CD8 were CD45RO-negative and were positively selected for CCR7, with terminally differentiated effector memory CD45RA+ cells excluded. This record belongs to a study of shared clonotypes between healthy human individuals. Using immunoSEQ multiplex PCR, the repertoire was profiled, and TCRdb retains in-frame clones only, with some absent. The sample includes approximately 810,000 clones, roughly 92% of them seen just once.

What was sequenced was naive CD8+ T cells sorted from blood. The TCR was taken from a man aged 25-45 years in good health. The chain uses TRBV4-2 and TRBJ2-2; 8 bases line up with TRBD2. The CDR3 reads CASSQDSSGSAGELFF. CDR3 sequence (DNA): TGTGCCAGCAGCCAAGATTCAAGCGGGAGCGCCGGGGAGCTGTTTTTT.